This T cell receptor (beta chain) was identified in a study of T-cell memory formation after mild COVID-19. Study-level results: Contracting clones localized mainly to CM and EM when CD4+ and mainly to EMRA when CD8+. Nothing showed for sure that second-wave clones peaking on day 37 were SARS-CoV-2 specific.

Using its own MiXCR run on the 5' RACE reads, TCRdb lists one record per CDR3 protein. In the table there are hundreds of thousands of distinct CDR3 sequences, 15% to 20% of which are singletons. Concerning this clonotype itself: Its antigen is unidentified.

Germline V CDR1 and CDR2: LGHNA, YNFKEQ. The CDR3 totals 18 residues. J gave up 6 bases and V 0 bases, and 10 bases lay outside the gene matches. This chain joins TRBV4-2 and TRBJ2-3, with 12 bases matching TRBD2. The sequence came from an adult woman who had mild COVID-19 (a few samples of this study predate the infection). Cell type and time point are not known. The sample taken for sequencing was PBMCs or a T cell subset sorted from them (not recorded which). The chain's CDR3 is CASSQDMASGGAGDTQYF. The CDR3 bases are TGTGCCAGCAGCCAAGATATGGCTAGCGGGGGGGCCGGGGATACGCAGTATTTT.